This T cell receptor (beta chain) was observed in a study of early T cells in non-severe SARS-CoV-2 infection. Trimming took 3 bases from V and 5 from J, leaving 13 bases between them. The CDR3 sequence is 13 residues long. Per germline, CDR1 SQVTM and CDR2 ANQGSEA. Sample share makes this clonotype medium-sized. In TCRdb, the 5' RACE reads were re-called with MiXCR into one record per CDR3 protein. The repertoire holds tens of thousands of distinct CDR3 sequences, with 23% as singletons. The receptor's source is an adult who was a healthcare worker with PCR-confirmed SARS-CoV-2 infection or an uninfected control (not recorded which). The chain employs TRBV29-1 and TRBJ1-1; possibly TRBD1 for D (5 bases). The sequenced sample was whole blood, obtained at baseline. The CDR3 loop reads CSVDNGGETEAFF. The CDR3, as DNA: TGCAGCGTTGATAATGGGGGTGAGACTGAAGCTTTCTTT.